This T cell receptor (beta chain) was profiled in a study of CD8+CD57+ T cells in acquired aplastic anemia. The overall study: Sorted cells (CD4+ and CD8+) yielded DNA amounts that averaged roughly 3 ug.

Whole-study results and caveats: In CD8+ cells, Simpson's diversity showed no significant difference between patients and controls. Researchers report that around 29 CD8+ CDR3 sequences appeared in both patients and controls.

CDR1 is MGHDK and CDR2 is SYGVNS in the germline V gene. V lost 5 bases and J lost 0, with 18 bases in between. The CDR3 loop spans 17 amino acids. Genomic DNA constituted the template upon which TCR beta VDJ and CDR3 profiling was performed. TCRdb itself ran the reads through MiXCR, one entry per CDR3 protein. The table shows approximately 81,000 distinct CDR3 sequences, with 40% to 50% occurring only once. This clonotype was recorded once. Antigen specificity is unknown. Sequences were obtained from sorted CD4+, CD8+, or CD8+CD57+ T cells (not recorded which) from PBMCs. The V and J genes are TRBV25-1 and TRBJ2-3; D possibly corresponds to TRBD2 (6 bases). The sequence came from a human donor in good health, serving as a control. CDR3 sequence reads: CASSLGGTERSTDTQYF. The CDR3 DNA reads as TGTGCCAGCAGTTTAGGAGGGACCGAGAGAAGCACAGATACGCAGTATTTT.